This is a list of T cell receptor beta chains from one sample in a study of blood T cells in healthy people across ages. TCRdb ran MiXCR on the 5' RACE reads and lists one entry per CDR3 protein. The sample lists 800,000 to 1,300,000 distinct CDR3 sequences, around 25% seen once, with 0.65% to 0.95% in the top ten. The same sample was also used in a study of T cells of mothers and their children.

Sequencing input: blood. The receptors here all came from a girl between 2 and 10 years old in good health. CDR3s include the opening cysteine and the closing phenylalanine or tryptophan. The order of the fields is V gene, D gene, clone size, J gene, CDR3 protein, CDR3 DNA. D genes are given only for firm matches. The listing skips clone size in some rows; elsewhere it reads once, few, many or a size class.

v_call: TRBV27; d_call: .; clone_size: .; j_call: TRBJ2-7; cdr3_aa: CASGLRGSTGQYF; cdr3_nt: TGTGCCAGCGGCTTGAGGGGGTCTACAGGGCAGTACTTC
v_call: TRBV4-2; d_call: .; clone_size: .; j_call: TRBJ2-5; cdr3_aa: CASSDGLGRKTQYF; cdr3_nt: TGTGCCAGCAGCGATGGATTGGGGAGGAAGACCCAGTACTTC
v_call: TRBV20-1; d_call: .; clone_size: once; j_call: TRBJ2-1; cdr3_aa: CSASPAGEQFF; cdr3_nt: TGCAGTGCTAGTCCTGCAGGTGAGCAGTTCTTC
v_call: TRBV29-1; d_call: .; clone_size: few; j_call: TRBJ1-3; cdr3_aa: CSVSAIGQFSGNTIYF; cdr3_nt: TGCAGCGTTTCAGCAATCGGACAGTTCTCTGGAAACACCATATATTTT
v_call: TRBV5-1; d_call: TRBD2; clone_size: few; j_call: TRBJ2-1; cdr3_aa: CASSLGLAGESYNEQFF; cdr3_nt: TGCGCCAGCAGCTTGGGGCTAGCGGGAGAATCCTACAATGAGCAGTTCTTC
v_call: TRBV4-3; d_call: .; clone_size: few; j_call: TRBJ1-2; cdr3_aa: CASSQDGLPSGGYTF; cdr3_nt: TGCGCCAGCAGCCAAGATGGGCTCCCCTCGGGCGGCTACACCTTC
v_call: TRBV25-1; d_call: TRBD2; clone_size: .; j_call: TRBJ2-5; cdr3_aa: CASSGPLAGEGEQYF; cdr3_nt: TGTGCCAGCAGTGGCCCTCTAGCGGGGGAGGGGGAGCAGTACTTC
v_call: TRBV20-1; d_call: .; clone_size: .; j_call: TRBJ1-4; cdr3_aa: CSANLHGQGGKLFF; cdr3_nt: TGCAGTGCTAACCTCCATGGACAAGGAGGAAAACTGTTTTTT
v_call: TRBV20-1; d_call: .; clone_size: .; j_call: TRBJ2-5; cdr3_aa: CSARDWGNQETQYF; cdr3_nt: TGCAGTGCTAGAGATTGGGGGAACCAAGAGACCCAGTACTTC
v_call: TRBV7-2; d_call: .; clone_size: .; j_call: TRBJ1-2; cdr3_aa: CASSLGGYGDGYTF; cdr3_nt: TGTGCCAGCAGCTTAGGAGGGTATGGGGATGGCTACACCTTC
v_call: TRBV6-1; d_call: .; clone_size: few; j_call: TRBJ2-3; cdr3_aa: CASSDSGRPDTQYF; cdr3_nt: TGTGCCAGCAGTGACAGCGGAAGGCCAGATACGCAGTATTTT
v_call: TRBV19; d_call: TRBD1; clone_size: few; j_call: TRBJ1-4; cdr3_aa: CASSPTGGRANEKLFF; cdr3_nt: TGTGCCAGTAGCCCTACAGGGGGGAGGGCTAATGAAAAACTGTTTTTT
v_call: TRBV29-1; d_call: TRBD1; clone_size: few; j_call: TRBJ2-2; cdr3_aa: CSVLGLDRGLGGELFF; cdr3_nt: TGCAGCGTTTTGGGGTTGGACAGGGGGCTTGGCGGGGAGCTGTTTTTT
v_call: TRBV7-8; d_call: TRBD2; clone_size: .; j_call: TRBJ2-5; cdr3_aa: CASSLFRGGTQETQYF; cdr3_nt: TGTGCCAGCAGCTTATTTCGCGGGGGGACCCAAGAGACCCAGTACTTC
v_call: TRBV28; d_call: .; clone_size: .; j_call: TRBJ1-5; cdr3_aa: CASSSPVSSNQPQHF; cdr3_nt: TGTGCCAGCAGTAGTCCGGTAAGCAGCAATCAGCCCCAGCATTTT
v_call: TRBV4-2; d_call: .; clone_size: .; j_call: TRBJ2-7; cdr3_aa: CASSLIGAGQLDEQYF; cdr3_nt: TGTGCCAGCAGCCTGATCGGAGCGGGACAGTTGGACGAGCAGTACTTC
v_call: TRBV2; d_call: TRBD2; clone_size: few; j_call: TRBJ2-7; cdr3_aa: CASSVLAGGTSYEQYF; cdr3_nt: TGTGCCAGCAGTGTCCTAGCGGGGGGGACCTCCTACGAGCAGTACTTC
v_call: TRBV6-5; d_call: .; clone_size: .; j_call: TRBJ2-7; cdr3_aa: CASQGSKQAYEQYF; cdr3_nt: TGTGCCAGCCAAGGGTCTAAGCAGGCCTACGAGCAGTACTTC
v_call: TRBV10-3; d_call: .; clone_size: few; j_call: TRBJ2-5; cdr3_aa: CATRGSSGPVNQETQYF; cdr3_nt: TGTGCCACCAGGGGTAGTAGCGGGCCGGTTAACCAAGAGACCCAGTACTTC
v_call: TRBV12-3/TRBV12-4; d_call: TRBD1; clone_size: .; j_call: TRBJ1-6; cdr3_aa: CASNLLGTGNSPLHF; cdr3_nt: TGTGCCAGCAATCTTCTAGGGACAGGGAATTCACCCCTCCACTTT
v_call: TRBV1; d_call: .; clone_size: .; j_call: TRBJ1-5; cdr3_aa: CTSSQDSNQPQHF; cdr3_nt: TGCACCAGCAGCCAGGATAGCAATCAGCCCCAGCATTTT
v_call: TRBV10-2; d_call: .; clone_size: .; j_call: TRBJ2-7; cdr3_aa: CASSERGEKQYF; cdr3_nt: TGCGCCAGCAGTGAGCGTGGGGAGAAGCAGTACTTC
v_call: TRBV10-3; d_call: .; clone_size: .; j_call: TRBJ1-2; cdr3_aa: CAISEATGEGYTF; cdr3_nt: TGTGCCATCAGTGAAGCAACAGGCGAAGGCTACACCTTC
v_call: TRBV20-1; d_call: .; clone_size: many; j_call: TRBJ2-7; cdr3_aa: CSARDGSSYEQYF; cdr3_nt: TGCAGTGCTAGAGATGGGTCCTCCTACGAGCAGTACTTC
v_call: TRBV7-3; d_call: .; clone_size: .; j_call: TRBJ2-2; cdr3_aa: CASTFGKGGTGELFF; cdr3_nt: TGTGCCAGCACCTTTGGGAAGGGGGGCACCGGGGAGCTGTTTTTT
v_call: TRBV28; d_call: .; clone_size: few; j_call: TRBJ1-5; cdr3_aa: CASGYSLPQHF; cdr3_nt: TGTGCCAGCGGGTATTCACTTCCCCAGCATTTT
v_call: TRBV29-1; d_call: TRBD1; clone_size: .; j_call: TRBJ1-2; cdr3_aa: CSVDDDRVYSGYTF; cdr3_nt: TGCAGCGTGGACGATGACAGGGTCTATAGTGGCTACACCTTC
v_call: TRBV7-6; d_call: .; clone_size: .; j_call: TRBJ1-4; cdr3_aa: CASSLVQGGQKLFF; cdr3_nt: TGTGCCAGCAGCTTAGTACAGGGAGGTCAAAAACTGTTTTTT